One and the same sample provided the 6 T cell receptor beta chains below, sequenced in a study of OX40 agonist ivuxolimab in advanced cancers. Library prep was done by the immunoSEQ multiplex PCR assay. Drawn from immuneACCESS, this table holds only the in-frame rearrangements with V and J called that TCRdb kept. Clones are partly lost; checked studies trace under half to an unresolved V gene and leave the rest unexplained. The table for this sample lists roughly 32,000 clones; approximately 89% of them were counted only once. Of the sample, approximately 26% is held by the ten largest clones. The sequencing here drew on CD4+ or CD8+ T cells sorted from blood, taken in a trial of the OX40 agonist ivuxolimab. The source of these receptors is an adult with an advanced solid tumor such as melanoma, head and neck, liver or kidney cancer.

This clone turned up a few times. The chain has TRBV6-1 and TRBJ2-7, with D possibly being TRBD1 or TRBD2 (5 bases each). CDR1 and CDR2 (germline): MNHNS, SASEGT. The CDR3 spans 14 residues. The V end lost 0 bases, the J end lost 8 bases, and 14 bases lay between the germline ends. The CDR3 nucleotides are TGTGCCAGCAGTGAAGCGGGGACCGCGCTGCAGCAGTACTTC. Translating it yields CASSEAGTALQQYF.

The V and J genes are TRBV28 and TRBJ2-7, with a weak D call TRBD2 (5 bases). CDR1 and CDR2 from the germline V gene are MDHEN and SYDVKM. The CDR3 spans 14 residues. The ends were cut back, 8 bases at V and 7 bases at J, with 21 bases in the middle. The CDR3 spells CASGIQTTLGEQYF. CDR3 DNA sequence: TGTGCCAGCGGGATACAGACTACGCTCGGGGAGCAGTACTTC.

The V gene is TRBV30, the J gene TRBJ2-7; no definite D call. CDR3 size: 11 residues. Trimming removed 0 bases from V and 5 bases from J, with 5 bases in between. From germline, CDR1 is GTSNPN and CDR2 SVGIG (reference sequence). The CDR3 DNA reads TGTGCCTGGAGTGTCCAGCACGAGCAGTACTTC. Translating it yields CAWSVQHEQYF. Together with reference TRBV30 and TRBJ2-7, the CDR3 gives the full variable domain: SQTIHQWPATLVQPVGSPLSLECTVEGTSNPNLYWYRQAAGRGLQLLFYSVGIGQISSEVPQNLSASRPQDRQFILSSKKLLLSDSGFYLCAWSVQHEQYFGPGTRLTVT.

V usage is TRBV6-5 and J usage is TRBJ2-3; 9 nucleotides agree with TRBD1. This CDR3 is built from 14 residues. The germline V gene has CDR1 MNHEY and CDR2 SVGAGI. The V segment lost 1 base and the J segment 8 bases; nucleotides outside the gene matches: 4. This CDR3 is CASSYYRGQGTQYF. The CDR3 DNA follows: TGTGCCAGCAGTTACTACAGGGGGCAGGGTACGCAGTATTTT.

V is TRBV10-3 and J is TRBJ2-2; D possibly matches TRBD1 or TRBD2 (5 bases each). Germline V gene lookup returns CDR1 ENHRY and CDR2 SYGVKD. The CDR3 runs to 12 residues. Trimming stripped 6 bases from V and 3 bases from J, with 5 bases between. The DNA for the CDR3 is TGTGCCATCAGGGGGGACACCGGGGAGCTGTTTTTT. This sequence encodes CAIRGDTGELFF.

The chain combines TRBV5-1 with TRBJ1-4; TRBD1 agrees at 11 bases. Germline V gives CDR1 SGHRS, CDR2 YFSETQ. The CDR3 totals 15 residues. The J segment lost 4 bases and the V segment lost 3 bases, leaving 2 bases of the junction unmatched. The CDR3 sequence: CASSWTGGDNEKLFF. The CDR3 region has the DNA TGCGCCAGCAGCTGGACAGGGGGCGATAATGAAAAACTGTTTTTT.